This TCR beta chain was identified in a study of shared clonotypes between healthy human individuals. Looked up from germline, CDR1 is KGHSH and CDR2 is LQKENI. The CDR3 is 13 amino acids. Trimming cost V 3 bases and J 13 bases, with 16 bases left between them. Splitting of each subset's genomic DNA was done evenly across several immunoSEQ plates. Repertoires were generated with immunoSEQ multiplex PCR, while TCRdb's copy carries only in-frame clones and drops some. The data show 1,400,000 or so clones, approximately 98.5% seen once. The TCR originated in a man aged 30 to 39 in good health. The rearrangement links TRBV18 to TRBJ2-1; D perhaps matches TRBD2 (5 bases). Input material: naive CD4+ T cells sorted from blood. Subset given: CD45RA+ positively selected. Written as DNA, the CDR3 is TGTGCCAGCTCACCTCCTAGCTCCGAAGGACAGTTCTTC. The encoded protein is CASSPPSSEGQFF. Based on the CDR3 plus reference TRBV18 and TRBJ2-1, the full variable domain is NAGVMQNPRHLVRRRGQEARLRCSPMKGHSHVYWYRQLPEEGLKFMVYLQKENIIDESGMPKERFSAEFPKEGPSILRIQQVVRGDSAAYFCASSPPSSEGQFFGPGTRLTVL.